Below are 27 T cell receptor beta chains sequenced from a single sample in a study of blood T cell repertoires in COVID-19. Only in-frame clones appear in the TCRdb table, and some are missing; sequencing was by immunoSEQ multiplex PCR. The table has tens of thousands of clones, about 78% seen once; the top ten hold roughly 5%. Sequencing was performed on peripheral blood. These receptors originate from a human donor in a cohort sampled during active COVID-19.

This chain uses TRBV10-3 with TRBJ2-1, with 8 bases identical to TRBD2. This CDR3 region has 16 residues. V trimming: 5 bases; J trimming: 4 bases; junction bases outside the gene matches: 10. Germline lookup yields CDR1 ENHRY and CDR2 SYGVKD. CDR3 amino acids: CAISPAKSGRYNEQFF. CDR3 bases: TGTGCCATCAGTCCTGCAAAGAGCGGGAGATACAATGAGCAGTTCTTC.

The chain uses TRBV7-9 and TRBJ2-7, with D unresolved. The V end was cut by 3 bases, the J end by 2 bases, with 8 bases between. The germline V gene has CDR1 SEHNR and CDR2 FQNEAQ (reference sequence). This CDR3 comprises 13 residues. CDR3 protein: CASSFGSAYEQYF. The CDR3 DNA follows: TGTGCCAGCAGCTTTGGCAGCGCCTACGAGCAGTACTTC.

The rearrangement links TRBV7-9 to TRBJ1-2, with a tentative D call TRBD1 (5 bases). In germline, CDR1 is SEHNR, CDR2 FQNEAQ (reference sequence). Trimming took 1 base from V and 3 from J, leaving 12 bases between them. The CDR3 is made up of 15 amino acids. CDR3 nucleotides: TGTGCCAGCAGCTTAGACGTGGCAGGGCACTATGGCTACACCTTC. Protein sequence: CASSLDVAGHYGYTF.

This clone was found a few times. CDR3 coding DNA: TGTGCCAGCAGCCAAGGGGTGGGGAGCTCCTACAATGAGCAGTTCTTC. This sequence encodes CASSQGVGSSYNEQFF. V usage is TRBV3-1 (or the pseudogene TRBV3-2) and J usage is TRBJ2-1, with D perhaps matching TRBD2 (5 bases). The V gene's germline CDR1 is LGHDT and CDR2 YNNKEL (reference sequence). V dropped 1 base and J dropped 0 bases, with 10 bases sitting between them. This CDR3 comprises 16 residues.

The chain couples TRBV15 to TRBJ2-7; 9 bases align to TRBD1. CDR3 length equals 15 residues. V lost 1 base and J lost 2; bases outside the gene matches: 3. Germline V CDR1 and CDR2: LNHNV, YYDKDF (reference sequence). This CDR3 reads CATSRARTGAYEQYF. CDR3 bases: TGTGCCACCAGCAGAGCGAGGACAGGGGCCTACGAGCAGTACTTC.

The sample holds a few counts of this clone. One junction end does not reproduce the germline sequence, and a read error may be involved. This chain joins TRBV19 and TRBJ2-7; D not certain. The CDR3 length is 12 residues. From germline, CDR1 is LNHDA and CDR2 SQIVND (reference sequence). CDR3 in DNA: TGTGCCAGTAGTGATCCACCTTACGGGCAGTACTTC. It codes for CASSDPPYGQYF. Looking up the rest from reference TRBV19 and TRBJ2-7 gives the full variable domain: DGGITQSPKYLFRKEGQNVTLSCEQNLNHDAMYWYRQDPGQGLRLIYYSQIVNDFQKGDIAEGYSVSREKKESFPLTVTSAQKNPTAFYLCASSDPPYGQYFGPGTRLTVT.

This chain joins TRBV27 and TRBJ2-7, with TRBD1 as a possible D gene (6 bases). Trimming pared 0 bases from V and 3 bases from J, leaving 6 bases between. The germline V gene has CDR1 MNHEY and CDR2 SMNVEV (reference sequence). This CDR3 contains 13 residues. CDR3 DNA: TGTGCCAGCAGTTTATCGACAGGCTACGAGCAGTACTTC. Translated: CASSLSTGYEQYF.

The chain uses TRBV7-9 and TRBJ2-7; a possible D gene is TRBD1 (7 bases). With 3 bases removed from V and 3 bases from J, the gap between germline ends came to 12 bases. Germline V gene lookup returns CDR1 SEHNR and CDR2 FQNEAQ (reference sequence). CDR3 size: 14 residues. The CDR3 DNA reads TGTGCCAGCAGCTTCAGGGGGGATGGCTACGAGCAGTACTTC. It codes for CASSFRGDGYEQYF.

The chain joins TRBV7-9 to TRBJ1-6, with D uncertain. The CDR3 spans 13 residues. The V end lost 8 bases, the J end lost 7 bases, and 12 bases lay between the germline ends. Germline V gene sequence: CDR1 SEHNR, CDR2 FQNEAQ (reference sequence). CDR3 DNA: TGTGCCAGCGCGAGGGAGGGAAATTCACCCCTCCACTTT. This codes for CASAREGNSPLHF.

There are a few counts of this clone. The chain joins TRBV27 to TRBJ2-1, with TRBD1 matching over 9 bases. V shed 6 bases, J shed 8 bases, and the junction held 8 bases outside the gene matches. Germline CDR1 and CDR2: MNHEY and SMNVEV (reference sequence). The CDR3 contains 14 residues. The CDR3 nucleotides read TGTGCCAGCAGCGACAGGGGGGGCTGGGATGAGCAGTTCTTC. Protein product: CASSDRGGWDEQFF.

This clone was seen only a few times. The chain links TRBV29-1 to TRBJ1-2; TRBD1 aligns across 9 bases. The CDR3 has 13 residues. V shed 4 bases and J 3 bases; nucleotides not matched to a gene: 3. The germline V gene has CDR1 SQVTM and CDR2 ANQGSEA. The CDR3 spells CSVGTGEDYGYTF. For the CDR3, the DNA is TGCAGCGTTGGGACAGGGGAGGACTATGGCTACACCTTC.

CDR3 region: CASSLQLVEQYF. CDR3 DNA sequence: TGTGCCAGCAGCTTACAACTAGTCGAGCAGTACTTC. The rearrangement links TRBV7-9 to TRBJ2-7, with D tentatively TRBD2 (5 bases). Germline loops: CDR1 SEHNR, CDR2 FQNEAQ (reference sequence). V was cut by 2 bases and J by 6 bases, with 8 bases left in between. The CDR3 is made up of 12 amino acids.

J is TRBJ1-1 and V is TRBV18; D not certain. The CDR3 extends over 12 amino acids. Trimming left V 6 bases short and J 6 bases short, with 11 bases between. The germline CDR1 and CDR2 sequences are KGHSH and LQKENI. The chain's CDR3 is CASSLLGAEAFF. The CDR3 bases are TGTGCCAGCTCCCTTCTGGGCGCTGAAGCTTTCTTT.

CDR3 sequence reads: CASSSRGKNTEAFF. For the CDR3, the DNA is TGCGCCAGCAGCTCCAGGGGGAAGAACACTGAAGCTTTCTTT. The chain is built from TRBV5-1 and TRBJ1-1, with 7 bases that match TRBD1. V shed 3 bases and J 1 base; nucleotides not matched to a gene: 3. This CDR3 comprises 14 residues. Germline assignment: CDR1 SGHRS and CDR2 YFSETQ.

This clone was seen a single time. The chain employs TRBV7-9 and TRBJ1-1; 12 bases fit TRBD1. The trim removed 3 bases at V and 6 bases at J, leaving 5 bases unmatched. CDR1 SEHNR and CDR2 FQNEAQ come from the germline V gene (reference sequence). This CDR3 region has 15 residues. CDR3 residues: CASSLPGQGASEAFF. The CDR3 DNA sequence: TGTGCCAGCAGCTTGCCGGGACAGGGGGCTTCTGAAGCTTTCTTT.

This clone has at least ten counts. The rearrangement links TRBV27 to TRBJ2-7; D might be TRBD1 (6 bases). CDR3 length equals 15 residues. Looked up from germline, CDR1 is MNHEY and CDR2 is SMNVEV (reference sequence). V was shortened by 5 bases and J by 2 bases, with 16 bases between the two germline ends. CDR3: CASSHDPGQTYEQYF. CDR3 DNA: TGTGCCAGCAGTCACGATCCGGGACAAACCTACGAGCAGTACTTC.

The chain links TRBV7-9 to TRBJ2-7, with 7 nucleotides matching TRBD1. J was trimmed by 5 bases and V by 3 bases; bases with no gene match: 7. This CDR3 is built from 14 residues. In germline, CDR1 is SEHNR, CDR2 FQNEAQ (reference sequence). The CDR3 region is CASSFPGTAHEQYF. CDR3 in DNA: TGTGCCAGCAGCTTCCCCGGGACAGCCCACGAGCAGTACTTC.

The chain employs TRBV9 and TRBJ2-3, with D possibly TRBD2 on 6 matching bases. The CDR3 is 15 amino acids. The V and J ends lost 0 bases and 0 bases respectively, with 8 bases between them. Germline V gives CDR1 SGDLS, CDR2 YYNGEE. CDR3: CASSVEGLSTDTQYF. CDR3 nucleotide sequence: TGTGCCAGCAGCGTAGAGGGACTGAGCACAGATACGCAGTATTTT.

V usage is TRBV5-6 and J usage is TRBJ1-1; TRBD1 matches 7 bases. V lost 0 bases and J lost 7; bases outside the gene matches: 6. The CDR3 extends over 14 amino acids. Germline loops: CDR1 SGHDT, CDR2 YYEEEE. The CDR3 protein is CASSLVQGEFEAFF. In DNA, the CDR3 is TGTGCCAGCAGCTTGGTTCAGGGGGAGTTTGAAGCTTTCTTT.

The V gene is TRBV5-1, the J gene TRBJ1-1; 9 bases line up with TRBD1. From germline, CDR1 is SGHRS and CDR2 YFSETQ. The CDR3 is 14 amino acids. V lost 3 bases, J lost 5 bases, and 5 bases stayed unmatched. The CDR3 nucleotides are TGCGCCAGCAGCTCCGGGACAGGGAGTACTGAAGCTTTCTTT. This gives the protein CASSSGTGSTEAFF.

V is TRBV11-2 and J is TRBJ2-7, with D possibly TRBD1 on 6 matching bases. V lost 5 bases, J lost 2 bases, and 16 bases lay in between. Germline V gives CDR1 SGHAT, CDR2 FQNNGV. This CDR3 has 15 amino acids. CDR3 coding DNA: TGTGCCAGCAGCCAAACGCCCCCAGGGGCCTACGAGCAGTACTTC. Its translation is CASSQTPPGAYEQYF.

The genes are TRBV5-6 and TRBJ2-1; 9 bases are shared with TRBD2. Per the germline V gene, CDR1 is SGHDT and CDR2 is YYEEEE. This CDR3 region has 17 residues. The ends lost 4 bases at V and 7 bases at J; junction bases unmatched: 15. CDR3 loop: CASSPLRRGGQGNEQFF. As DNA, the CDR3 is TGTGCCAGCAGCCCACTGCGGCGGGGGGGCCAGGGGAATGAGCAGTTCTTC.

This chain uses TRBV7-6 with TRBJ1-1; TRBD1 might be the D (6 bases). V gave up 3 bases and J gave up 4 bases, with 9 bases separating them. Germline V gene data show CDR1 as SGHVS and CDR2 as FNYEAQ. CDR3 size: 13 residues. The CDR3 nucleotides are TGTGCCAGCAGCTTTTTGGGGGCCACTGAAGCTTTCTTT. Protein product: CASSFLGATEAFF.

V usage is TRBV5-4 and J usage is TRBJ2-7, with TRBD2 as a possible D gene (5 bases). CDR1 and CDR2 from the germline V gene are SGHNT and YYREEE (reference sequence). V shed 0 bases and J shed 2 bases, with 9 bases lying between them. The CDR3 covers 14 residues. DNA for the CDR3: TGTGCCAGCAGCTTGGACGGGGTGGCCTACGAGCAGTACTTC. Translating it yields CASSLDGVAYEQYF.

The rearrangement links TRBV5-5 to TRBJ1-2; weak D call: TRBD1 (6 bases). The CDR3 sequence is 16 residues long. Germline loops: CDR1 SGHKS, CDR2 YYEKEE (reference sequence). The V and J ends lost 3 bases and 8 bases respectively, with 23 bases between them. The CDR3 loop reads CASSSDLAGTPVGYTF. The CDR3 DNA is TGTGCCAGCAGCTCCGACTTAGCCGGGACACCCGTAGGCTACACCTTC.

With regard to this clone: Distinct nucleotide sequences in the sample also encode this CDR3. V and J are TRBV6-2 or TRBV6-3 and TRBJ2-1; TRBD1 matches 9 bases. The ends lost 6 bases at V and 8 bases at J; junction bases unmatched: 14. The germline gives CDR1 MNHEY, CDR2 SVGEGT. This CDR3 spans 16 amino acids. The CDR3 nucleotides read TGTGCCAGCAGCCCCGGGACAGGGACTGGGAGGTATGAGCAGTTCTTC. Its translation: CASSPGTGTGRYEQFF.

This clone was detected a few times. The chain is built from TRBV5-1 and TRBJ1-1; 7 positions agree with TRBD1. Germline V gives CDR1 SGHRS, CDR2 YFSETQ. With 1 base clipped from V and 4 bases from J, the junction kept 7 bases outside the gene matches. This CDR3 contains 15 residues. CDR3 coding DNA: TGCGCCAGCAGCTTGACCCCACAGGGGACCACTGAAGCTTTCTTT. It translates to CASSLTPQGTTEAFF.